A selection of T cell receptor beta chains follows, all from one sample in a study of T-cell reconstitution after alpha-beta-depleted transplantation in children. Each CDR3 protein gets one entry after TCRdb re-called the PCR reads with MiXCR. The table lists 150,000 to 250,000 distinct CDR3 sequences, approximately 6.8% of them singletons. The sequences come from PBMCs, collected before TCRalphabeta/CD19-depleted stem cell transplant. The receptors were gathered from a girl under three years old with combined immunodeficiency, due to receive a stem cell transplant. CDR3s include the opening cysteine and the closing phenylalanine or tryptophan. The D gene is left open where the match is weak. Expanded clones are given a class, and other clones once, few, many or no size at all.

v_call	j_call	d_call	cdr3_length	clone_size	cdr3_aa	cdr3_nt
TRBV29-1	TRBJ1-1	NA	12	many	CSVVGVGTEAFF	TGCAGCGTTGTCGGGGTGGGCACTGAAGCTTTCTTT
TRBV7-2	TRBJ2-7	NA	15	NA	CASSLDLKASYEQYF	TGTGCCAGCAGCTTAGACCTAAAGGCCAGCTACGAGCAGTACTTC
TRBV4-3	TRBJ1-3	NA	13	many	CASSQGGGNTIYF	TGCGCCAGCAGCCAAGGAGGCGGAAACACCATATATTTT
TRBV4-1	TRBJ2-1	TRBD1	15	NA	CASSPRQGYYNEQFF	TGCGCCAGCAGCCCGCGACAGGGTTACTACAATGAGCAGTTCTTC
TRBV7-8	TRBJ2-1	NA	19	once	CASSLDAQGRDVSYNEQFF	TGTGCCAGCAGCTTAGACGCGCAAGGCCGGGACGTCTCCTACAATGAGCAGTTCTTC
TRBV6-5	TRBJ1-2	TRBD1	15	few	CASSFGTGGLYGYTF	TGTGCCAGCAGTTTCGGGACAGGGGGGCTCTATGGCTACACCTTC
TRBV29-1	TRBJ2-7	TRBD1	13	many	CSVVTGQTYEQYF	TGCAGCGTCGTAACGGGACAGACCTACGAGCAGTACTTC
TRBV7-6	TRBJ2-5	NA	17	NA	CASRRRDLGNPQETQYF	TGTGCCAGCCGCCGACGGGACCTAGGTAACCCGCAAGAGACCCAGTACTTC
TRBV27	TRBJ2-1	NA	13	many	CASSLSRLNEQFF	TGTGCCAGCAGTTTATCGCGGCTTAATGAGCAGTTCTTC
TRBV7-6	TRBJ2-1	NA	15	many	CASSLVGQVYNEQFF	TGTGCCAGCAGCTTAGTCGGGCAGGTATACAATGAGCAGTTCTTC
TRBV28	TRBJ2-5	TRBD2	17	few	CASSSPGTSGRGETQYF	TGTGCCAGCAGTTCTCCCGGGACTAGCGGGAGAGGGGAGACCCAGTACTTC
TRBV5-1	TRBJ2-6	NA	20	NA	CASSFFLRGRERAGANVLTF	TGCGCCAGCAGCTTTTTCCTTCGGGGCAGGGAAAGGGCTGGGGCCAACGTCCTGACTTTC
TRBV29-1	TRBJ1-2	NA	11	NA	CSVEEQYGYTF	TGCAGCGTTGAAGAGCAGTATGGCTACACCTTC